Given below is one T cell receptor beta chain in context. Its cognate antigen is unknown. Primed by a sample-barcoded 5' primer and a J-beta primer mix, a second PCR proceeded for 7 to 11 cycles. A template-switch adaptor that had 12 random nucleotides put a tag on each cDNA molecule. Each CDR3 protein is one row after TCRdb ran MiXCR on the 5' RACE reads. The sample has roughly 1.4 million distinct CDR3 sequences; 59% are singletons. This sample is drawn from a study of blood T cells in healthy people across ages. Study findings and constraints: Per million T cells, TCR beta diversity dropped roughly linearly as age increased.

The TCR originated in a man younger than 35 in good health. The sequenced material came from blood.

DNA for the CDR3: TGTGCCAGCAGTTTTAACAGATTGGCCGAAGCTTTCTTT. Its protein product is CASSFNRLAEAFF. This chain links TRBV12-3 or TRBV12-4 with TRBJ1-1; unclear D gene. CDR3 length: 13 residues. V was clipped by 3 bases and J by 8 bases, with 13 bases between them.